These 13 T cell receptor beta chains were all obtained from the same sample, sequenced in a study of cytomegalovirus exposure and HLA in healthy donors. PCR was performed using 60 Vbeta and 13 Jbeta primers. The protocol was immunoSEQ multiplex PCR, while the TCRdb copy is restricted to in-frame clones and leaves out a portion. The sample lists about 180,000 clones, 80% to 90% seen once, with 4% to 6% in the top ten. The sequenced sample was PBMCs. Receptor source: a girl between 5 and 17 years old in good health and CMV-seropositive.

The rearrangement links TRBV28 to TRBJ1-1; a possible D gene is TRBD1 (5 bases). The CDR3 extends over 13 amino acids. Trimming took 7 bases from V and 1 from J, leaving 10 bases between them. Germline V gene lookup returns CDR1 MDHEN and CDR2 SYDVKM. The CDR3 DNA reads TGTGCCAGCACCTGGGGGGGGAACACTGAAGCTTTCTTT. It encodes CASTWGGNTEAFF. Full variable domain (remainder filled in from reference TRBV28 and TRBJ1-1): DVKVTQSSRYLVKRTGEKVFLECVQDMDHENMFWYRQDPGLGLRLIYFSYDVKMKEKGDIPEGYSVSREKKERFSLILESASTNQTSMYLCASTWGGNTEAFFGQGTRLTVV.

The chain employs TRBV2 and TRBJ2-7; 9 bases match TRBD1. CDR1 and CDR2 from the germline V gene are SNHLY and FYNNEI. V was clipped by 2 bases and J by 7 bases; unmatched bases: 9. CDR3 size: 15 residues. CDR3: CASSEYGRTGDEQYF. The CDR3 nucleotides are TGTGCCAGCAGTGAATATGGGAGGACAGGGGATGAGCAGTACTTC.

The chain carries TRBV5-4 and TRBJ2-1; D is possibly TRBD1 (6 bases). Per germline, CDR1 SGHNT and CDR2 YYREEE (reference sequence). V dropped 2 bases and J dropped 5 bases, with 11 bases sitting between them. The CDR3 runs to 14 residues. CDR3 nucleotide sequence: TGTGCCAGCAGCTTCTCAGCAGGGGACAATGAGCAGTTCTTC. Translating gives CASSFSAGDNEQFF.

A word on this clone: Additional DNA sequences in this sample encode the identical CDR3. The gene calls are TRBV9 and TRBJ1-1; TRBD1 is a possible D gene (5 bases). V was cut by 4 bases and J by 5 bases, with 12 bases left in between. The CDR3 is made up of 13 amino acids. CDR1 and CDR2 (germline): SGDLS, YYNGEE. DNA of the CDR3: TGTGCCAGCAGCTCTGGGGGGGGTACTGAAGCTTTCTTT. Protein product: CASSSGGGTEAFF.

The chain's CDR3 is CASSLDLSPGGNQPQHF. CDR3 DNA: TGTGCCAGCAGCTTAGACCTGTCTCCGGGGGGCAATCAGCCCCAGCATTTT. This chain links TRBV7-9 with TRBJ1-5; weak D call: TRBD1 (5 bases). This CDR3 region has 17 residues. Germline loops: CDR1 SEHNR, CDR2 FQNEAQ (reference sequence). The V end was cut by 1 base, the J end by 2 bases, with 15 bases between.

The V and J genes are TRBV9 and TRBJ1-2; D perhaps matches TRBD1 (5 bases). V was trimmed by 3 bases and J by 6 bases, leaving 15 bases between them. This CDR3 contains 14 residues. CDR1 SGDLS and CDR2 YYNGEE come from the germline V gene. The CDR3 region has the DNA TGTGCCAGCAGCGATGGCAGGGAGGAGGATGGCTACACCTTC. It translates to CASSDGREEDGYTF. The entire variable domain, with the rest obtained from reference TRBV9 and TRBJ1-2, is as follows: DSGVTQTPKHLITATGQRVTLRCSPRSGDLSVYWYQQSLDQGLQFLIQYYNGEERAKGNILERFSAQQFPDLHSELNLSSLELGDSALYFCASSDGREEDGYTFGSGTRLTVV.

The genes are TRBV11-2 and TRBJ1-2, with D perhaps TRBD1 (6 bases). V gave up 7 bases and J gave up 8 bases, with 17 bases separating them. The CDR3 consists of 13 residues. Looked up from germline, CDR1 is SGHAT and CDR2 is FQNNGV. CDR3 sequence: CASNLGRGEGYTF. The CDR3 bases are TGTGCCAGCAACCTGGGCAGGGGCGAGGGCTACACCTTC.

The V gene is TRBV6-5, the J gene TRBJ1-1; D is perhaps TRBD1 (5 bases). V was cut by 0 bases and J by 1 base, with 9 bases left in between. Germline assignment: CDR1 MNHEY and CDR2 SVGAGI. The CDR3 has 15 residues. CDR3 coding DNA: TGTGCCAGCAGTTACTCGGGGGGTCGGAACACTGAAGCTTTCTTT. Translation: CASSYSGGRNTEAFF.

The CDR3 is CASSTLDRGPLGYGYTF. The CDR3 DNA follows: TGTGCCAGTAGTACTCTGGACAGGGGGCCCTTGGGCTATGGCTACACCTTC. The V and J genes are TRBV19 and TRBJ1-2; 11 nucleotides line up with TRBD1. Unmatched junction bases numbered 11, after V lost 4 bases and J lost 4 bases. The CDR3 contains 17 residues. From germline, CDR1 is LNHDA and CDR2 SQIVND (reference sequence).

The chain joins TRBV5-1 to TRBJ1-1, with 11 bases that match TRBD1. V lost 4 bases and J lost 0; bases outside the gene matches: 5. CDR3 length equals 16 residues. Germline CDR1 reads SGHRS; CDR2 reads YFSETQ. CDR3 coding DNA: TGCGCCAGCAGCCCCGGACAGGGGGCTGTGAACACTGAAGCTTTCTTT. Translation gives CASSPGQGAVNTEAFF. Filled out from reference TRBV5-1 and TRBJ1-1, the complete variable domain reads KAGVTQTPRYLIKTRGQQVTLSCSPISGHRSVSWYQQTPGQGLQFLFEYFSETQRNKGNFPGRFSGRQFSNSRSEMNVSTLELGDSALYLCASSPGQGAVNTEAFFGQGTRLTVV.

This clone was seen a few times. The rearrangement links TRBV6-6 to TRBJ1-5; the match to TRBD1 covers 9 bases. Germline CDR1 MNHNY, CDR2 SVGAGI (reference sequence). Unmatched junction bases numbered 1, after V lost 0 bases and J lost 1 base. The CDR3 is made up of 16 amino acids. The CDR3 DNA is TGTGCCAGCAGTTACTCGACAGGGGGGAGCAATCAGCCCCAGCATTTT. Its translation: CASSYSTGGSNQPQHF.

V gene TRBV9 combines with J gene TRBJ2-7; TRBD2 matches 8 bases. The CDR3 runs to 16 residues. V lost 0 bases, J lost 3 bases, and 8 bases stayed unmatched. Germline-derived CDR1 and CDR2 are SGDLS and YYNGEE. The chain's CDR3 is CASSVGRAGGFYEQYF. In nucleotides, the CDR3 is TGTGCCAGCAGCGTAGGTCGGGCGGGGGGATTCTACGAGCAGTACTTC.

The CDR3 DNA reads TGTGCCAGCAGTGCCAGGGGCCAAGAGACCCAGTACTTC. Residues: CASSARGQETQYF. V and J are TRBV28 and TRBJ2-5; the D gene is possibly TRBD1 (6 bases). Trimming stripped 5 bases from V and 1 base from J, with 8 bases between. Per the germline V gene, CDR1 is MDHEN and CDR2 is SYDVKM. The CDR3 is 13 residues long. The variable domain in full, completed from reference TRBV28 and TRBJ2-5, reads DVKVTQSSRYLVKRTGEKVFLECVQDMDHENMFWYRQDPGLGLRLIYFSYDVKMKEKGDIPEGYSVSREKKERFSLILESASTNQTSMYLCASSARGQETQYFGPGTRLLVL.